This T cell receptor beta chain was profiled in a study of radiation and T cells in renal cell carcinoma. Repertoires were generated with immunoSEQ multiplex PCR, while TCRdb's copy carries only in-frame clones and drops some. This table holds about 61,000 clones, about three quarters found once. The sample's time point: baseline pretreatment blood. As to treatment: 15 Gy SBRT to primary tumor, nephrectomy 4 weeks later. The sample consisted of blood, taken from a patient whose treatment included radiotherapy and nephrectomy. This receptor was taken from a man aged 55 to 70 with renal cell carcinoma.

CDR3 region: CASSYQGTMNTEAFF. DNA of the CDR3: TGTGCCAGCAGTTACCAAGGAACAATGAACACTGAAGCTTTCTTT. The rearrangement joins TRBV6-5 to TRBJ1-1; no clear D. There are 15 residues in the CDR3. Germline V gene lookup returns CDR1 MNHEY and CDR2 SVGAGI. V lost 2 bases, J lost 0 bases, and 10 bases lay in between.